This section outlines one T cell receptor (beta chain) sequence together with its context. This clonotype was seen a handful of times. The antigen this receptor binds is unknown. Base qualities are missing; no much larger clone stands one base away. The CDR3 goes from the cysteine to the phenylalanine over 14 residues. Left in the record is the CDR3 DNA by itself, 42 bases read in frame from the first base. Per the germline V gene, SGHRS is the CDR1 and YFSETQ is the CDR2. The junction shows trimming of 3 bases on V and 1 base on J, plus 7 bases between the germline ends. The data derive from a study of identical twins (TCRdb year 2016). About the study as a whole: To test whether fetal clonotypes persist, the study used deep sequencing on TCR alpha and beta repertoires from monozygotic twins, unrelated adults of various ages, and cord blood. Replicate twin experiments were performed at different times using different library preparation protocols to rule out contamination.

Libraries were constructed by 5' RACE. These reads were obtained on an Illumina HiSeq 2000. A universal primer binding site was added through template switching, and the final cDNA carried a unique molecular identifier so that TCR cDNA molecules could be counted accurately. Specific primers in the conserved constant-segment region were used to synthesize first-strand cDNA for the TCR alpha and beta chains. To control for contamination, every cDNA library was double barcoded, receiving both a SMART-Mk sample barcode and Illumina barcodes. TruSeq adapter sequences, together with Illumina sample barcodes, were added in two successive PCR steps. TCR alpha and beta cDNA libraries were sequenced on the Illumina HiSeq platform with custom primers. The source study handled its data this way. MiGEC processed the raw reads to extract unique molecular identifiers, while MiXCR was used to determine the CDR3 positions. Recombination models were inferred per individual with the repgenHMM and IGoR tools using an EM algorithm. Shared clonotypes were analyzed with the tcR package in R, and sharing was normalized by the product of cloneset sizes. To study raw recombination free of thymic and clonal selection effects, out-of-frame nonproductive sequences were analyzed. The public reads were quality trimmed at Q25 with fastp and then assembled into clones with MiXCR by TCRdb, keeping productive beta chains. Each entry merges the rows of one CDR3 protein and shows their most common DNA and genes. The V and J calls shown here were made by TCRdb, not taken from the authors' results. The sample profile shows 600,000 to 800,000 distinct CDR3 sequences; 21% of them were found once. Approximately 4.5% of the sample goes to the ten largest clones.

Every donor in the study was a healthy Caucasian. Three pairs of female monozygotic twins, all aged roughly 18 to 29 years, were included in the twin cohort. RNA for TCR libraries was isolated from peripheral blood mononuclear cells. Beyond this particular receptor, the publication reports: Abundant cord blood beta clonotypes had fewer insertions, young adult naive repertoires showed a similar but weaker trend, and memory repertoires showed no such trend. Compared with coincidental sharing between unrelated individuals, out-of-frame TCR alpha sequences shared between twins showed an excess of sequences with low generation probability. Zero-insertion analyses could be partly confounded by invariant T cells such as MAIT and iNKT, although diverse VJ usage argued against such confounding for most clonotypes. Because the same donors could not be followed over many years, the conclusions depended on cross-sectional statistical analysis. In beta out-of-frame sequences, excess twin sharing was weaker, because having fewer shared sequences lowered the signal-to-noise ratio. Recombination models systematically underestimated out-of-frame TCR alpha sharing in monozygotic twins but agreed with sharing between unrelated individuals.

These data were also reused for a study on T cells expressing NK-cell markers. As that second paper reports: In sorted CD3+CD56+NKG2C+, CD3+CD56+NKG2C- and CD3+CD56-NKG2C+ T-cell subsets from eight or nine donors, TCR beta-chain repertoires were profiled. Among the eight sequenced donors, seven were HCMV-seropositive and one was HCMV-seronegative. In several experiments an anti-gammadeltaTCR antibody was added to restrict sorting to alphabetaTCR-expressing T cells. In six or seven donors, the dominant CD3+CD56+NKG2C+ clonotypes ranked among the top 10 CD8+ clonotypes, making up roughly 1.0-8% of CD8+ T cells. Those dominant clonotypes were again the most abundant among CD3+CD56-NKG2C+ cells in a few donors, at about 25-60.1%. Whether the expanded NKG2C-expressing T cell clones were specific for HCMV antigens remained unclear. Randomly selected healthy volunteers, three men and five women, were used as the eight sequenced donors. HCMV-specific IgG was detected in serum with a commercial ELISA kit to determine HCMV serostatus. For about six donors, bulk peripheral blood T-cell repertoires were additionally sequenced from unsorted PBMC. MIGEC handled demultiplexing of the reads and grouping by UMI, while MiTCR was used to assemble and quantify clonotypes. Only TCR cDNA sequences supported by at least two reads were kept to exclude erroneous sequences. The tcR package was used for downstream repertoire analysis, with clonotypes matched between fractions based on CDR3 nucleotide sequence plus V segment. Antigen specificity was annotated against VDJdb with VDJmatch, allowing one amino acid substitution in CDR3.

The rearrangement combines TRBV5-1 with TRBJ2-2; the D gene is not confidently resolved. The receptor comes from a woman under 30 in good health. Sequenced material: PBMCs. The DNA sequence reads TGCGCCAGCAGCTCCTACAGGAACACCGGGGAGCTGTTTTTT. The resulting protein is CASSSYRNTGELFF.